What follows are 27 T cell receptor beta chains derived from one specimen sequenced in a study of T cell responses to AZD1222 COVID-19 vaccine. Using immunoSEQ multiplex PCR, the repertoire was profiled, and TCRdb retains in-frame clones only, with some absent. The sample includes 75,000 to 95,000 clones, around 90% of them seen just once. The material sequenced was peripheral blood, taken 28 days after the second AZD1222 dose. The source is an adult who received the AZD1222 COVID-19 vaccine.

V usage is TRBV29-1 and J usage is TRBJ2-1; no reliable D call. This CDR3 comprises 11 residues. The ends were cut back, 4 bases at V and 9 bases at J, with 10 bases in the middle. Germline loops: CDR1 SQVTM, CDR2 ANQGSEA. The CDR3 coding sequence is TGCAGCGTTGGGGTGGTGGGTGAGCAGTTCTTC. Its translation: CSVGVVGEQFF.

V and J are TRBV7-9 and TRBJ1-6; TRBD1 aligns across 7 bases. The CDR3 totals 19 residues. V trimming: 1 base; J trimming: 4 bases; junction bases outside the gene matches: 13. Per germline, CDR1 SEHNR and CDR2 FQNEAQ (reference sequence). CDR3 protein: CASSLGGGQRPFYNSPLHF. The DNA of the CDR3 is TGTGCCAGCAGCTTAGGCGGGGGACAGAGGCCATTTTATAATTCACCCCTCCACTTT.

The J gene is TRBJ2-7, the V gene TRBV5-5; 7 nucleotides match TRBD1. Germline trimming cut 4 bases from V and 3 bases from J; bases unmatched to any gene: 10. The CDR3 runs 15 residues. Per germline, CDR1 SGHKS and CDR2 YYEKEE (reference sequence). The CDR3 is CASSPRAQGFYEQYF. The CDR3 nucleotides read TGTGCCAGCAGCCCACGGGCACAGGGGTTCTACGAGCAGTACTTC.

V is TRBV10-3 and J is TRBJ2-1; D unclear. V was trimmed by 0 bases and J by 3 bases, leaving 9 bases between them. The CDR3 is 15 residues long. The germline CDR1 and CDR2 sequences are ENHRY and SYGVKD. The CDR3 coding sequence is TGTGCCATCAGTGAGTCTTCGCTCCTCTACAATGAGCAGTTCTTC. It is translated as CAISESSLLYNEQFF.

The rearrangement links TRBV3-1 (or the pseudogene TRBV3-2) to TRBJ2-6; D not certain. The length of the CDR3 is 19 residues. CDR1 LGHDT and CDR2 YNNKEL come from the germline V gene (reference sequence). With 0 bases removed from V and 1 base from J, the gap between germline ends came to 16 bases. Here the CDR3 reads CASSQDPLTRLSGANVLTF. CDR3 bases: TGTGCCAGCAGCCAAGATCCCCTAACACGACTGTCTGGGGCCAACGTCCTGACTTTC.

The chain couples TRBV18 to TRBJ2-1, with TRBD2 as a possible D gene (6 bases). Germline lookup yields CDR1 KGHSH and CDR2 LQKENI. This CDR3 is 17 amino acids long. V was trimmed by 0 bases and J by 6 bases, leaving 18 bases between them. The CDR3 spells CASSPPSQRVEGNEQFF. The DNA of the CDR3 is TGTGCCAGCTCACCACCGAGTCAACGGGTGGAGGGCAATGAGCAGTTCTTC. Using reference TRBV18 and TRBJ2-1 for the parts outside the CDR3, the full variable domain is NAGVMQNPRHLVRRRGQEARLRCSPMKGHSHVYWYRQLPEEGLKFMVYLQKENIIDESGMPKERFSAEFPKEGPSILRIQQVVRGDSAAYFCASSPPSQRVEGNEQFFGPGTRLTVL.

The chain is built from TRBV7-2 and TRBJ1-5; no definite D call. V was pared by 8 bases and J by 3 bases, with 8 bases between. Germline-derived CDR1 and CDR2 are SGHTA and FQGNSA. The CDR3 is made up of 12 amino acids. CDR3 nucleotides: TGTGCCAGCGCAGGACCCAATCAGCCCCAGCATTTT. Amino acid sequence: CASAGPNQPQHF. Based on the CDR3 plus reference TRBV7-2 and TRBJ1-5, the full variable domain is GAGVSQSPSNKVTEKGKDVELRCDPISGHTALYWYRQSLGQGLEFLIYFQGNSAPDKSGLPSDRFSAERTGGSVSTLTIQRTQQEDSAVYLCASAGPNQPQHFGDGTRLSIL.

As concerns this clone: At one of its ends the junction is not consistent with the germline gene, which may arise from a read error. Here the CDR3 DNA reads TGTGCCAGCAGCGGACACATGCGCTCCGACGAGCAGTACTTC. This gives the protein CASSGHMRSDEQYF. The rearrangement links TRBV9 to TRBJ2-7, with D unresolved. Germline CDR1 SGDLS, CDR2 YYNGEE. The length of the CDR3 is 14 residues.

The chain uses TRBV11-3 and TRBJ2-7; D is unresolved. V was clipped by 6 bases and J by 4 bases, with 19 bases between them. The germline V gene encodes CDR1 SGHNT and CDR2 YENEEA. The CDR3 runs 15 residues. CDR3 in amino acids: CASSPVVGVEYEQYF. For the CDR3, the DNA is TGTGCCAGCAGTCCCGTCGTTGGGGTTGAATACGAGCAGTACTTC. Together with reference TRBV11-3 and TRBJ2-7, the CDR3 gives the full variable domain: EAGVVQSPRYKIIEKKQPVAFWCNPISGHNTLYWYLQNLGQGPELLIRYENEEAVDDSQLPKDRFSAERLKGVDSTLKIQPAELGDSAVYLCASSPVVGVEYEQYFGPGTRLTVT.

The chain has TRBV6-1 and TRBJ1-4; 8 nucleotides align to TRBD1. V shed 0 bases and J 5 bases; nucleotides not matched to a gene: 5. The CDR3 covers 16 residues. Germline V gives CDR1 MNHNS, CDR2 SASEGT. CDR3 DNA sequence: TGTGCCAGCAGTGAAGCGGACAGGGCTTCAAATGAAAAACTGTTTTTT. Amino acids: CASSEADRASNEKLFF.

The chain is built from TRBV29-1 and TRBJ2-1; D is ambiguous. V was cut by 1 base and J by 4 bases, with 8 bases left in between. The V gene's germline CDR1 is SQVTM and CDR2 ANQGSEA. The CDR3 has 13 amino acids. DNA for the CDR3: TGCAGCGTTGAAGGTACAGTTTACAATGAGCAGTTCTTC. Its protein is CSVEGTVYNEQFF.

The J gene is TRBJ2-7, the V gene TRBV6-2 or TRBV6-3, with D possibly TRBD2 on 6 matching bases. Germline CDR1 and CDR2: MNHEY and SVGEGT. CDR3 size: 15 residues. Trimming left V 5 bases short and J 1 base short, with 15 bases between. The CDR3 sequence is CASSPRGVPSYEQYF. The CDR3 nucleotides are TGTGCCAGCAGTCCGCGGGGCGTCCCGTCCTACGAGCAGTACTTC.

The V call is TRBV18, the J call TRBJ1-2, with D possibly TRBD1 on 6 matching bases. CDR1 is KGHSH, CDR2 LQKENI, per germline. The V end was cut by 0 bases, the J end by 3 bases, with 17 bases between. This CDR3 is built from 17 residues. CDR3 coding DNA: TGTGCCAGCTCACCACCCGAAGGGGGGTCTGAAGACTATGGCTACACCTTC. It codes for CASSPPEGGSEDYGYTF.

V usage is TRBV13 and J usage is TRBJ2-1, with 7 bases identical to TRBD2. Trimming cost V 5 bases and J 4 bases; bases outside gene matches: 20. The CDR3 covers 19 residues. Germline loops: CDR1 PRHDT, CDR2 FYEKMQ (reference sequence). CDR3 bases: TGTGCCAGCAGCACTCAGCGGGGCGGGAGCGGGGAAGCATACAATGAGCAGTTCTTC. Its translation: CASSTQRGGSGEAYNEQFF. The complete variable domain, with remaining parts taken from reference TRBV13 and TRBJ2-1, reads AAGVIQSPRHLIKEKRETATLKCYPIPRHDTVYWYQQGPGQDPQFLISFYEKMQSDKGSIPDRFSAQQFSDYHSELNMSSLELGDSALYFCASSTQRGGSGEAYNEQFFGPGTRLTVL.

The CDR3: CASSLELSTDTQYF. The CDR3 nucleotides read TGTGCCAGCAGCTTAGAGCTTAGCACAGATACGCAGTATTTT. V usage is TRBV7-9 and J usage is TRBJ2-3; no reliable D call. Trimming left V 1 base short and J 0 bases short, with 5 bases between. Germline lookup yields CDR1 SEHNR and CDR2 FQNEAQ (reference sequence). The length of the CDR3 is 14 residues.

The chain has TRBV24-1 and TRBJ2-1, with D possibly being TRBD2 (6 bases). This CDR3 has 17 amino acids. Germline assignment: CDR1 KGHDR and CDR2 SFDVKD. The germline V and J ends were trimmed by 3 bases and 6 bases, with 20 bases remaining between them. The CDR3 is CATSDPDGGGGRNEQFF. The CDR3 DNA is TGTGCCACCAGTGATCCCGACGGGGGAGGAGGTCGCAATGAGCAGTTCTTC.

The gene calls are TRBV11-2 and TRBJ2-7; 7 positions agree with TRBD1. Germline CDR1 is SGHAT and CDR2 is FQNNGV. The V and J ends lost 2 bases and 3 bases, in that order; junction bases with no gene match: 4. CDR3 length: 14 residues. As DNA, the CDR3 is TGTGCCAGCAGCTTAAGTGCAGGGGGCTACGAGCAGTACTTC. The encoded protein is CASSLSAGGYEQYF.

In this sample, this clone turned up once. V and J are TRBV11-2 and TRBJ1-2; TRBD1 agrees at 7 bases. The germline V gene has CDR1 SGHAT and CDR2 FQNNGV. CDR3 length: 17 residues. The junction had 12 bases not matched to a gene; V was cut back by 3 bases and J by 2 bases. The chain's CDR3 is CASSFHAAGTANYGYTF. CDR3 sequence (DNA): TGTGCCAGCAGCTTCCATGCCGCCGGGACAGCAAACTATGGCTACACCTTC.

This chain uses TRBV28 with TRBJ1-5; 8 bases are shared with TRBD1. The CDR3 is 17 amino acids. V was clipped by 2 bases and J by 1 base; unmatched bases: 7. Looked up from germline, CDR1 is MDHEN and CDR2 is SYDVKM. CDR3: CASSLGQGPASNQPQHF. The CDR3 region has the DNA TGTGCCAGCAGTTTAGGACAGGGACCGGCAAGCAATCAGCCCCAGCATTTT.

The chain combines TRBV3-1 (or the pseudogene TRBV3-2) with TRBJ2-2; 9 bases fit TRBD1. This CDR3 spans 14 amino acids. The ends lost 3 bases at V and 4 bases at J; junction bases unmatched: 0. Germline-derived CDR1 and CDR2 are LGHDT and YNNKEL (reference sequence). The CDR3 bases are TGTGCCAGCAGCCAGACAGGGGGCACCGGGGAGCTGTTTTTT. Protein product: CASSQTGGTGELFF.

V is TRBV29-1 and J is TRBJ2-5; D is perhaps TRBD2 (5 bases). V shed 1 base and J shed 7 bases, with 16 bases lying between them. There are 14 residues in the CDR3. Germline V gene lookup returns CDR1 SQVTM and CDR2 ANQGSEA. The CDR3, as DNA: TGCAGCGTTGAAGTTCCCACTAGTCCCGGGACCCAGTACTTC. Its protein is CSVEVPTSPGTQYF.

This clone was detected once. V usage is TRBV7-9 and J usage is TRBJ2-7; 9 bases line up with TRBD1. The CDR3 loop spans 15 amino acids. V shed 4 bases, J shed 6 bases, and the junction held 10 bases outside the gene matches. Per the germline V gene, CDR1 is SEHNR and CDR2 is FQNEAQ (reference sequence). The chain's CDR3 is CASSSGGQGSGEQYF. CDR3 in DNA: TGTGCCAGCAGCTCCGGAGGACAGGGGTCAGGCGAGCAGTACTTC. The variable domain in full, completed from reference TRBV7-9 and TRBJ2-7, reads DTGVSQNPRHKITKRGQNVTFRCDPISEHNRLYWYRQTLGQGPEFLTYFQNEAQLEKSRLLSDRFSAERPKGSFSTLEIQRTEQGDSAMYLCASSSGGQGSGEQYFGPGTRLTVT.

The chain carries TRBV4-3 and TRBJ2-2; perhaps D is TRBD1 or TRBD2 (5 bases each). In germline, CDR1 is LGHNA, CDR2 YSLEER. The CDR3 is 18 amino acids. V gave up 3 bases and J gave up 1 base, with 18 bases separating them. CDR3: CASSHPRGAFRNTGELFF. In DNA form, the CDR3 reads TGCGCCAGCAGCCACCCCAGAGGGGCATTCAGGAACACCGGGGAGCTGTTTTTT.

V usage is TRBV5-4 and J usage is TRBJ1-6; possible D gene TRBD1, 6 bases. The CDR3 has 13 amino acids. V was shortened by 7 bases and J by 4 bases, with 9 bases between the two germline ends. CDR1 is SGHNT and CDR2 is YYREEE in the germline V gene (reference sequence). The CDR3: CASSDRYNSPLHF. In nucleotides, the CDR3 is TGTGCCAGCTCGGACAGATATAATTCACCCCTCCACTTT.

The J gene is TRBJ1-5, the V gene TRBV2; the D is unclear. V was trimmed by 9 bases and J by 7 bases, leaving 16 bases between them. The V gene's germline CDR1 is SNHLY and CDR2 FYNNEI. CDR3 length equals 13 residues. The CDR3 loop is CASMWVTGQPQHF. In DNA form, the CDR3 reads TGTGCCAGTATGTGGGTTACGGGACAGCCCCAGCATTTT.

The rearrangement uses TRBV28 and TRBJ1-2; D ambiguous. Germline CDR1 reads MDHEN; CDR2 reads SYDVKM. The CDR3 is 15 amino acids. The germline V and J ends were trimmed by 6 bases and 1 base, with 15 bases remaining between them. This CDR3 reads CASSRREALNYGYTF. DNA for the CDR3: TGTGCCAGCAGCCGCCGGGAGGCTCTTAACTATGGCTACACCTTC.

DNA for the CDR3: TGTGCCAGCAGCTTCGGACAGGCTCTCTCCTATAATTCACCCCTCCACTTT. Protein: CASSFGQALSYNSPLHF. The chain couples TRBV5-6 to TRBJ1-6, with 7 bases that match TRBD1. Trimming cost V 2 bases and J 0 bases; bases outside gene matches: 5. In germline, CDR1 is SGHDT, CDR2 YYEEEE. The CDR3 extends over 17 amino acids.